The rows below give T cell receptor beta chains drawn from one sample of a study of neurological immune-mediated disorders. A single record per CDR3 protein comes from TCRdb applying MiXCR to the 5' RACE reads. This sample has some 71,000 distinct CDR3 sequences, with roughly 10% found just once. Sequencing was done on a sample of PBMCs. Source of these receptors: a young man in good health. The CDR3 runs from the conserved cysteine through the conserved F or W. A D gene is named only where the DNA matches it firmly. Not all rows give a size; the values are once, few, many and, for expanded clones, a class.

>TRBD1|many|TRBV29-1|TRBJ1-6
CSVGQGSDSPLHF
TGCAGCGTAGGACAGGGCTCGGATTCACCCCTCCACTTT
>-|many|TRBV20-1|TRBJ2-3
CSAHQGGTQYF
TGCAGTGCTCACCAGGGAGGAACGCAGTATTTT
>-|few|TRBV6-5|TRBJ2-5
CASSRNMGSGEETQYF
TGTGCCAGCAGCCGTAATATGGGGTCTGGGGAGGAGACCCAGTACTTC
>TRBD1|many|TRBV28|TRBJ2-7
CASTTHGQGGREQYF
TGTGCCAGCACCACTCATGGACAGGGGGGCCGGGAGCAGTACTTC
>-|-|TRBV27|TRBJ2-5
CSSSPSEHQETQYF
TGTTCCAGCAGCCCGTCAGAACATCAAGAGACCCAGTACTTC
>-|many|TRBV9|TRBJ1-6
CASSVTLFDSPLHF
TGTGCCAGCAGCGTAACCTTATTCGATTCACCCCTCCACTTT
>TRBD1|-|TRBV7-9|TRBJ1-5
CASSSQGGLGQPQHF
TGTGCCAGCAGCTCCCAGGGGGGGTTAGGTCAGCCCCAGCATTTT
>-|many|TRBV20-1|TRBJ2-2
CSAREAGRGDTGELFF
TGCAGTGCTAGAGAGGCGGGACGAGGGGACACCGGGGAGCTGTTTTTT
>TRBD1|few|TRBV18|TRBJ2-7
CASSSGQGIGPGLTSYEQYF
TGTGCCAGCTCGTCAGGACAGGGGATAGGTCCGGGACTAACCTCCTACGAGCAGTACTTC
>-|many|TRBV21-1|TRBJ1-5
CASSNAWTGARSNQPQHF
TGTGCCAGCAGCAACGCATGGACAGGGGCCCGTAGCAATCAGCCCCAGCATTTT
>TRBD2|many|TRBV20-1|TRBJ2-3
CSARDAVPGTSGRARADTQYF
TGCAGTGCTAGAGATGCAGTCCCCGGGACTAGCGGGAGGGCCAGGGCAGATACGCAGTATTTT
>-|many|TRBV28|TRBJ1-2
CASRATVSWGYTF
TGTGCCAGCAGGGCGACAGTTTCCTGGGGCTACACCTTC
>-|many|TRBV29-1|TRBJ1-2
CSGQRLANYGYTF
TGCAGCGGCCAGAGATTAGCTAACTATGGCTACACCTTC
>TRBD1|many|TRBV5-1|TRBJ2-5
CASSLVRDSQETQYF
TGCGCCAGCAGCTTGGTTCGGGACAGCCAAGAGACCCAGTACTTC
>TRBD1|few|TRBV2|TRBJ2-7
CASSLTGSYEQYF
TGTGCCAGCAGTCTGACAGGGTCCTACGAGCAGTACTTC
>TRBD2|many|TRBV6-1|TRBJ2-7
CASSVTSGGSYEQYF
TGTGCCAGCAGTGTAACTAGCGGAGGCTCCTACGAGCAGTACTTC
>TRBD1|many|TRBV12-3/TRBV12-4|TRBJ2-1
CASSNRGWANNEQFF
TGTGCCAGCAGCAACAGGGGGTGGGCCAACAATGAGCAGTTCTTC
>TRBD2|many|TRBV15|TRBJ2-2
CATMAGGTGELFF
TGTGCCACCATGGCGGGAGGAACCGGGGAGCTGTTTTTT
>-|few|TRBV20-1|TRBJ2-1
CSAGPMGSTNEQFF
TGCAGTGCTGGCCCGATGGGATCGACTAATGAGCAGTTCTTC
>-|many|TRBV19|TRBJ2-5
CASSIGGGVQETQYF
TGTGCCAGTAGTATAGGAGGCGGAGTCCAAGAGACCCAGTACTTC
>-|many|TRBV5-1|TRBJ2-3
CASSSGRSTDTQYF
TGCGCCAGCAGCTCCGGACGAAGCACAGATACGCAGTATTTT
>-|many|TRBV5-1|TRBJ2-5
CASSLAPAGAQETQYF
TGCGCCAGCAGCTTGGCGCCCGCAGGTGCCCAAGAGACCCAGTACTTC
>TRBD2|many|TRBV7-9|TRBJ2-7
CASSPRTSGTYEQYF
TGTGCCAGCAGCCCCCGGACTAGCGGGACCTACGAGCAGTACTTC
>-|many|TRBV20-1|TRBJ2-3
CSARDQGSPTDTQYF
TGCAGTGCTAGAGATCAAGGCAGCCCCACAGATACGCAGTATTTT
>-|many|TRBV6-5|TRBJ2-7
CASSGETGSSYEQYF
TGTGCCAGCAGTGGGGAGACGGGAAGCTCCTACGAGCAGTACTTC
>TRBD2|many|TRBV7-8|TRBJ2-7
CASSFGTSGNEQYF
TGTGCCAGCAGCTTCGGGACTAGCGGGAACGAGCAGTACTTC
>-|many|TRBV20-1|TRBJ1-1
CSASLRAGDTEAFF
TGCAGTGCTAGTCTCAGGGCCGGGGACACTGAAGCTTTCTTT
>-|few|TRBV20-1|TRBJ1-2
CSARDDYGYTF
TGCAGTGCTAGAGACGACTATGGCTACACCTTC
>-|-|TRBV15|TRBJ1-6
CATSRDGRSDNSPLHF
TGTGCCACCAGCAGAGATGGCAGGTCGGATAATTCACCCCTCCACTTT
>-|many|TRBV5-1|TRBJ2-4
CASSLVGQQDGTKNIQYF
TGCGCCAGCAGCTTGGTAGGACAGCAAGATGGAACCAAAAACATTCAGTACTTC
>-|many|TRBV5-1|TRBJ1-1
CASSLGGETEAFF
TGCGCCAGCAGCTTGGGAGGGGAGACCGAAGCTTTCTTT
>TRBD2|few|TRBV20-1|TRBJ2-1
CSAREAGDEQFF
TGCAGTGCTAGGGAAGCGGGAGATGAGCAGTTCTTC
>-|-|TRBV7-9|TRBJ1-5
CASSAIGTTQPQHF
TGTGCCAGCAGCGCCATCGGGACAACCCAGCCCCAGCATTTT
>TRBD2|once|TRBV6-4|TRBJ2-7
CASSDEEGGSYEQYF
TGTGCCAGCAGTGATGAGGAGGGCGGGAGCTACGAGCAGTACTTC